This TCR beta chain derives from a study of regulatory T cells in long-lasting Graves disease. This sample's time point: newly diagnosed GD, antithyroid drugs for less than 3 months. PBMC RNA was the source of the TCR library. Building of the TCR beta libraries involved iRepertoire HTBI primers and Arm-PCR of CDR3 regions. TCRdb reprocessed the multiplex PCR reads via MiXCR and lists one record per CDR3 protein. The sample lists fewer than 550,000 distinct CDR3 sequences, over 15% occurring once. This CDR3 is built from 16 residues. Trimming removed 6 bases from V and 3 bases from J; junction bases left unmatched: 9. The data also belong to a second study, concerning T cells in Graves' hyperthyroidism and ophthalmopathy.

This TCR derives from a woman under 30 with Graves disease. This material consisted of peripheral blood mononuclear cells (PBMCs), taken at new diagnosis, from a patient treated with antithyroid drugs. The genes are TRBV12-3 or TRBV12-4 and TRBJ1-3, with 9 bases aligning to TRBD1. The CDR3 sequence: CASSQQGAVNGNTIYF. The CDR3 nucleotides read TGTGCCAGCAGCCAACAGGGGGCTGTGAATGGAAACACCATATATTTT.